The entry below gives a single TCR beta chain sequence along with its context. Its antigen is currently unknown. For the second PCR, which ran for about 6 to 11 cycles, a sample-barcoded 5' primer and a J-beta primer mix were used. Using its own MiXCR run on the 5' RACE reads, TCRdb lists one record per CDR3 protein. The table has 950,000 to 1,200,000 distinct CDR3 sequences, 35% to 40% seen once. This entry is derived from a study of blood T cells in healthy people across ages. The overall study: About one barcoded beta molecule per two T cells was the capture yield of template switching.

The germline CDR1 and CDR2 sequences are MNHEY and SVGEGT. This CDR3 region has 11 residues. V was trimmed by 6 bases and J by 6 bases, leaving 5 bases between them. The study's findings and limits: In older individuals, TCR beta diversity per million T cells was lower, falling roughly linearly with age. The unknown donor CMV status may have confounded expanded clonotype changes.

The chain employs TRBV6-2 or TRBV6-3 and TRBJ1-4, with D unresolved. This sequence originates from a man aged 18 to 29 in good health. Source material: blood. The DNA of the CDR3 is TGTGCCAGCAGCGTGGATGAAAAACTGTTTTTT. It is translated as CASSVDEKLFF.